The next 3 T cell receptor beta chains were all read from a single sample in a study of cytomegalovirus exposure and HLA in healthy donors. The PCR contained 60 Vbeta and 13 Jbeta primers. Assay: immunoSEQ multiplex PCR; the TCRdb copy retains only in-frame clones and omits some. The profile covers 180,000 or so clones, with about four fifths appearing a single time and approximately 2% taken by the ten largest. Material for sequencing was PBMCs. The receptors stem from a woman aged 25 to 39 in good health and CMV-seronegative.

This chain links TRBV7-2 with TRBJ2-5; tentative D call: TRBD1 (6 bases). Trimming shortened V by 2 bases and J by 3 bases, and 19 bases separated the two germline ends. Germline CDR1 is SGHTA and CDR2 is FQGNSA. The CDR3 covers 17 residues. DNA for the CDR3: TGTGCCAGCAGCTTAAGAGTCGTCGGGACACCTGAAGAGACCCAGTACTTC. Its protein product is CASSLRVVGTPEETQYF. Together with reference TRBV7-2 and TRBJ2-5, the CDR3 gives the full variable domain: GAGVSQSPSNKVTEKGKDVELRCDPISGHTALYWYRQSLGQGLEFLIYFQGNSAPDKSGLPSDRFSAERTGGSVSTLTIQRTQQEDSAVYLCASSLRVVGTPEETQYFGPGTRLLVL.

The gene calls are TRBV19 and TRBJ2-3; no definite D call. V was cut by 4 bases and J by 3 bases, with 8 bases left in between. There are 13 residues in the CDR3. Germline loops: CDR1 LNHDA, CDR2 SQIVND (reference sequence). CDR3 sequence reads: CASSTSATDTQYF. CDR3 sequence (DNA): TGTGCCAGTAGTACGAGTGCTACAGATACGCAGTATTTT.

This clone was observed a handful of times. Here the CDR3 reads CASSLLTTETQYF. CDR3 DNA sequence: TGTGCCAGCAGTCTGCTGACTACGGAGACCCAGTACTTC. The V and J genes are TRBV6-5 and TRBJ2-5; D perhaps matches TRBD2 (5 bases). CDR1 is MNHEY and CDR2 is SVGAGI in the germline V gene. The CDR3 spans 13 residues. V shed 5 bases and J shed 5 bases, with 12 bases lying between them.